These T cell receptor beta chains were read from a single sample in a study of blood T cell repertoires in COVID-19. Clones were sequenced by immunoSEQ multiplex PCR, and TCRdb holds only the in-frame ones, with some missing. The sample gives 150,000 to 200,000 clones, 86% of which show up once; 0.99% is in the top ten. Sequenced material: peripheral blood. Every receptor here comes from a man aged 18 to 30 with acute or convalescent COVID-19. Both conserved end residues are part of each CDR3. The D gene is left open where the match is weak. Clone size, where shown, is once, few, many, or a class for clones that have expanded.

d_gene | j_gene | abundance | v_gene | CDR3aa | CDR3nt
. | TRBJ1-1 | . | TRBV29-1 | CSVRQLEAFF | TGCAGCGTTCGACAGCTGGAAGCTTTCTTT
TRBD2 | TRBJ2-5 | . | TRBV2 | CASSEALAGGLETQYF | TGTGCCAGCAGTGAAGCGCTAGCGGGGGGGCTGGAGACCCAGTACTTC
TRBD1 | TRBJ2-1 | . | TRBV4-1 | CASSQAPGGDEQFF | TGCGCCAGCAGCCAAGCCCCAGGGGGCGATGAGCAGTTCTTC
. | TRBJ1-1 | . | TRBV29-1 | CSVVFGGRGTEAFF | TGCAGCGTTGTTTTCGGGGGGCGCGGCACTGAAGCTTTCTTT
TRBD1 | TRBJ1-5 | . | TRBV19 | CASSITGGDQPQHF | TGTGCCAGTAGTATAACAGGGGGGGATCAGCCCCAGCATTTT
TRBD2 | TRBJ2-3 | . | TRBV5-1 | CASSLDGAGGGITDTQYF | TGCGCCAGCAGCTTGGACGGGGCTGGCGGGGGAATCACAGATACGCAGTATTTT
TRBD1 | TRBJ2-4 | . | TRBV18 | CASSPRTGTGGLNIQYF | TGTGCCAGCTCACCACGAACGGGGACAGGGGGTTTGAACATTCAGTACTTC
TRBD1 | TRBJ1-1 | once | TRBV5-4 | CASSGGTGPNTEAFF | TGTGCCAGCAGCGGAGGGACAGGGCCGAACACTGAAGCTTTCTTT
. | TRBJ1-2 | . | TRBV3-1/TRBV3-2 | CASSPRTSSNYGYTF | TGTGCCAGCAGCCCGCGGACTAGCTCTAACTATGGCTACACCTTC
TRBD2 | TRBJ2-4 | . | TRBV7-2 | CASSLAPGGAKNIQYF | TGTGCCAGCAGCTTAGCGCCGGGAGGGGCCAAAAACATTCAGTACTTC
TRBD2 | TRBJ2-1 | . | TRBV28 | CASSPLAGGPINEQFF | TGTGCCAGCAGTCCCTTAGCGGGGGGGCCTATAAATGAGCAGTTCTTC
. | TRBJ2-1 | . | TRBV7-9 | CASREAQSNEQFF | TGTGCCAGCAGGGAAGCACAGAGCAATGAGCAGTTCTTC
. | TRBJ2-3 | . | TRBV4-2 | CASSQVSGDTQYF | TGTGCCAGCAGCCAAGTAAGCGGGGATACGCAGTATTTT
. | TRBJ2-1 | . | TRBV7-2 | CASRIQGSEQFF | TGTGCCAGCAGGATTCAGGGGAGTGAGCAGTTCTTC
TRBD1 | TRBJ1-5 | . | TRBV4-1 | CASSQGQGANQPQHF | TGCGCCAGCAGCCAAGGACAGGGGGCCAATCAGCCCCAGCATTTT
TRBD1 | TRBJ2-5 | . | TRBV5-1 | CASSGGQGGETQYF | TGCGCCAGCAGCGGGGGACAGGGCGGGGAGACCCAGTACTTC
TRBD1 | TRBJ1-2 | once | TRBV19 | CASSILGGTGGYTF | TGTGCCAGTAGTATCCTAGGGGGGACAGGAGGCTACACCTTC
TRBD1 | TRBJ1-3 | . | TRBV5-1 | CASSLAPGQGALGNTIYF | TGCGCCAGCAGCTTGGCCCCGGGACAGGGGGCGTTAGGAAACACCATATATTTT
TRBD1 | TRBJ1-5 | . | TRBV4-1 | CASSLGQMYSNQPQHF | TGCGCCAGCAGCCTGGGACAGATGTATAGCAATCAGCCCCAGCATTTT
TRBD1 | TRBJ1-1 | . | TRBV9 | CASSISTGEIGTEAFF | TGTGCCAGCAGTATCTCCACAGGGGAGATCGGCACTGAAGCTTTCTTT
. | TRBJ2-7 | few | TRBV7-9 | CASSQGLLSSYEQYF | TGTGCCAGCAGCCAGGGACTCCTAAGCTCCTACGAGCAGTACTTC
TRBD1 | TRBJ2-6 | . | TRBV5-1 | CATRNGTGPSGANVLTF | TGCGCCACCCGGAACGGGACAGGACCCTCTGGGGCCAACGTCCTGACTTTC
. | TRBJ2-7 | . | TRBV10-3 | CAISESTGGTYEQYF | TGTGCCATCAGTGAGTCGACGGGGGGCACCTACGAGCAGTACTTC
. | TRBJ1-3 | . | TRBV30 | CAWRLIPQAGRSGNTIYF | TGTGCCTGGAGACTGATACCACAGGCGGGGAGGTCTGGAAACACCATATATTTT
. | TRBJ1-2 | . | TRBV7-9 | CASSLGNLRIGGYTF | TGTGCCAGCAGCTTAGGAAACTTGAGGATCGGCGGCTACACCTTC
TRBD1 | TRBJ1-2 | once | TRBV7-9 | CASSLSRTGGVDYGYTF | TGTGCCAGCAGCTTATCAAGGACAGGGGGGGTGGACTATGGCTACACCTTC
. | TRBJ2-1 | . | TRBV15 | CATSRDSRGSYNEQFF | TGTGCCACCAGCAGAGATTCCAGGGGTTCCTACAATGAGCAGTTCTTC
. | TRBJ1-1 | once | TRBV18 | CASSPPTGNTEAFF | TGTGCCAGCTCACCCCCGACAGGGAACACTGAAGCTTTCTTT
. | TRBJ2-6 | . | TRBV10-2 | CASTGQSITTGANVLTF | TGCGCCAGCACCGGACAATCTATAACCACTGGGGCCAACGTCCTGACTTTC
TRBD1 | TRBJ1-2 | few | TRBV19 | CASSMGQGVGGYTF | TGTGCCAGTAGTATGGGACAGGGAGTCGGCGGCTACACCTTC
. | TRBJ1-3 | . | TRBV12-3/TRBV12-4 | CASSPTGGNTIYF | TGTGCCAGTTCACCTACAGGTGGAAACACCATATATTTT
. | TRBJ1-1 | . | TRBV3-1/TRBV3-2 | CASSPLSGGTEAFF | TGTGCCAGCAGCCCACTGAGCGGGGGCACTGAAGCTTTCTTT
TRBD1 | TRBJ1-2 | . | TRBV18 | CASSPSGQGATNYGYTF | TGTGCCAGCTCACCATCCGGACAGGGGGCAACTAACTATGGCTACACCTTC
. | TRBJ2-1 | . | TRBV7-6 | CASSLIAWGPSYNEQFF | TGTGCCAGCAGCTTAATAGCGTGGGGGCCCTCCTACAATGAGCAGTTCTTC
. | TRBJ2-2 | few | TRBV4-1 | CASSQAQYTGELFF | TGCGCCAGCAGCCAGGCACAGTACACCGGGGAGCTGTTTTTT
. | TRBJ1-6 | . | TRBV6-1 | CASSEGGGGSPLHF | TGTGCCAGCAGTGAAGGGGGCGGGGGTTCACCCCTCCACTTT
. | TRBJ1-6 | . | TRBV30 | CAWSAGGGVAPLHF | TGTGCCTGGAGTGCCGGAGGTGGGGTAGCACCCCTCCACTTT
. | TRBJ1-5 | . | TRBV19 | CASSPGVSDNSNQPQHF | TGTGCCAGTAGTCCTGGGGTGTCGGACAATAGCAATCAGCCCCAGCATTTT
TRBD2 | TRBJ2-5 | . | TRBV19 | CASSIGRGGNAETQYF | TGTGCCAGTAGTATAGGTCGGGGGGGCAATGCGGAGACCCAGTACTTC
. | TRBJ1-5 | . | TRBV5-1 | CASSPSGTKNQPQHF | TGCGCCAGCAGCCCTTCCGGGACAAAGAATCAGCCCCAGCATTTT
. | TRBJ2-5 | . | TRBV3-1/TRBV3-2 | CASSRGQTQYF | TGTGCCAGCAGCCGAGGGCAGACCCAGTACTTC
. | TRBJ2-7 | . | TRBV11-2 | CASSFRFQGSFHEQYF | TGTGCCAGCAGCTTCAGGTTTCAGGGATCCTTCCACGAGCAGTACTTC
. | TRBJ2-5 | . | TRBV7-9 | CASSPGAVETQYF | TGTGCCAGCAGCCCAGGGGCGGTTGAGACCCAGTACTTC
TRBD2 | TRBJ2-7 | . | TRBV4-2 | CASSQTLGLRYEQYF | TGTGCCAGCAGCCAAACCTTGGGACTAAGATACGAGCAGTACTTC
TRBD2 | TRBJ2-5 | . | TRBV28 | CASSRGTSGGQETQYF | TGTGCCAGCAGCCGAGGGACTAGCGGGGGCCAAGAGACCCAGTACTTC
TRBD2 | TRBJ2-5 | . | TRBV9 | CASSVTGLAGVIQYF | TGTGCCAGCAGCGTGACGGGACTAGCGGGGGTTATCCAGTACTTC
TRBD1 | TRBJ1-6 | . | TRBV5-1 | CASSLTGTGDSPLHF | TGCGCCAGCAGCTTAACCGGGACAGGAGATTCACCCCTCCACTTT
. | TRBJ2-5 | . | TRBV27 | CASCPSPGGRNRETQYF | TGTGCCAGCTGTCCGTCTCCGGGGGGCAGGAATCGAGAGACCCAGTACTTC
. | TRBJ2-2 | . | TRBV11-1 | CASSPPNRIATGELFF | TGTGCCAGCAGCCCGCCAAATCGGATAGCGACCGGGGAGCTGTTTTTT
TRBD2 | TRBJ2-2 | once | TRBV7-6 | CASSSKGLANTGELFF | TGTGCCAGCAGCTCCAAGGGACTAGCGAACACCGGGGAGCTGTTTTTT
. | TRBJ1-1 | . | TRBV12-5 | CASGLVLVDRTEAFF | TGTGCTAGTGGTTTGGTTCTGGTCGACAGGACAGAAGCTTTCTTT
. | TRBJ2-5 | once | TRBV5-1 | CASSLIVGGQETQYF | TGCGCCAGCAGCTTGATTGTTGGGGGGCAAGAGACCCAGTACTTC
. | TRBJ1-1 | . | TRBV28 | CASRRKSPPNTEAFF | TGTGCCAGCAGGAGGAAAAGCCCCCCGAACACTGAAGCTTTCTTT